This is a list of T cell receptor beta chains from one sample in a study of resident and recirculating memory T cells in vitiligo. Sequencing was performed with immunoSEQ multiplex PCR; in TCRdb, only in-frame clones are kept and a portion is missing. The top ten clones hold 4% to 5.5% of a sample with 60,000 to 80,000 clones, roughly nine tenths of them seen once. The sequencing input was blood. The receptors shown here come from a male donor with vitiligo. Each CDR3 is given with its conserved first and last residue. D genes are given only for firm matches. Clone size is given for some rows only: seen once, a few or many times, or a class if the clone is expanded.

clone_size,d_call,j_call,v_call,cdr3_nt,cdr3_aa
-,TRBD1,TRBJ1-1,TRBV7-9,TGTGCCAGCAGCGCCAGGGACAGGGGGTGGCCTTTCTTT,CASSARDRGWPFF
-,TRBD1,TRBJ2-1,TRBV7-8,TGTGCCAGCAGCTTCGGGACAGAATACAATGAGCAGTTCTTC,CASSFGTEYNEQFF
once,-,TRBJ2-2,TRBV6-1,TGTGCCACACCCAAGGGACTCATAAACACCGGGGAGCTGTTTTTT,CATPKGLINTGELFF
-,-,TRBJ2-3,TRBV19,TGTGCCAGTAGCAGGGGAGCTCTCACAGATACGCAGTATTTT,CASSRGALTDTQYF
-,TRBD1,TRBJ2-2,TRBV5-1,TGCGCTATAGCAAGGGGGCCTACAGGTCTTCGTAACACCGGGGAGCTGTTTTTT,CAIARGPTGLRNTGELFF
-,TRBD2,TRBJ2-1,TRBV7-2,TGTGCCAGCAGCATTGGACTAGCGGCGAACAATGAGCAGTTCTTC,CASSIGLAANNEQFF
-,TRBD1,TRBJ2-7,TRBV7-9,TGTGCCAGCAGCCGCCGGGACAGGGGCTACGAGCAGTACTTC,CASSRRDRGYEQYF
-,-,TRBJ2-7,TRBV19,TGTGCCAGTAGTATTCAGGGGTTCAGCTCCTACGAGCAGTACTTC,CASSIQGFSSYEQYF
-,-,TRBJ2-7,TRBV6-1,TGTGCCAGCAGTGAAGAAGATGGCAGTTACTCCTACGAGCAGTACTTC,CASSEEDGSYSYEQYF
-,-,TRBJ2-5,TRBV7-2,TGTGCCAGCAGGCGGGGCCAAGAGACCCAGTACTTC,CASRRGQETQYF
-,TRBD1,TRBJ1-3,TRBV5-1,TGCGCCAGCAGCTCCGGCCAGGGGGAGGCTGGAAACACCATATATTTT,CASSSGQGEAGNTIYF
-,TRBD2,TRBJ2-1,TRBV5-6,TGTGCCAGCAGCGCCGGGGGGGAGCAGTTCTTC,CASSAGGEQFF
few,-,TRBJ1-1,TRBV7-9,TGTGCCAGCACCCAACCGGGGGACACTGAAGCTTTCTTT,CASTQPGDTEAFF
-,TRBD1,TRBJ1-6,TRBV11-2,TGTGCCAGCAGCTTCAGGGGGACAGGCAATTCACCCCTCCACTTT,CASSFRGTGNSPLHF
-,-,TRBJ2-1,TRBV18,TGTGCCAGCTCCCCCTTGAGAGCTTCGAATGAGCAGTTCTTC,CASSPLRASNEQFF
-,-,TRBJ2-7,TRBV5-1,TGCGCCAGCAGCCCGCTTCACAGGGTAGGCCCCTACGAGCAGTACTTC,CASSPLHRVGPYEQYF
-,-,TRBJ1-5,TRBV6-6,TGTGCCAGCAGTTCTCCTGAGAAGGGACTTAATCAGCCCCAGCATTTT,CASSSPEKGLNQPQHF
-,-,TRBJ1-6,TRBV13,TGTGCCAGCAGCTTATGGCAGGATAATTCACCCCTCCACTTT,CASSLWQDNSPLHF
-,-,TRBJ2-1,TRBV4-1,TGCGCCAGCAGCCAGACAGGTCTATCCTACAATGAGCAGTTCTTC,CASSQTGLSYNEQFF
once,TRBD2,TRBJ2-3,TRBV7-3,TGTGCCACCGCACTAGCGGGGATAGATACGCAGTATTTT,CATALAGIDTQYF
-,-,TRBJ1-2,TRBV6-6,TGTGCCAGCAGTTACTTGACCCAGGCCTGCACCTTC,CASSYLTQACTF
-,-,TRBJ2-6,TRBV28,TGTGCCAGCAGATCCCAACGGGGCTCTGGGGCCAACGTCCTGACTTTC,CASRSQRGSGANVLTF
-,TRBD1,TRBJ2-7,TRBV7-9,TGTGCCAGCAGCGCTAGACAGGGGGGGACCTACGAGCAGTACTTC,CASSARQGGTYEQYF
-,TRBD1,TRBJ2-5,TRBV5-1,TGCGCCAGCAGGTTGGGACAGGGTATAGAGACCCAGTACTTC,CASRLGQGIETQYF
-,-,TRBJ2-2,TRBV10-1,TGCGCCCTCGGAACAGGGCGGACCGGGGAGCTGTTTTTT,CALGTGRTGELFF
-,-,TRBJ2-1,TRBV10-3,TGTGCCATCGCGCCGGGGGGCCACAATGAGCAGTTCTTC,CAIAPGGHNEQFF
-,-,TRBJ1-5,TRBV19,TGTGCCAGTAGCCCGACAGACCAGCCCCAGCATTTT,CASSPTDQPQHF
-,TRBD1,TRBJ1-6,TRBV10-3,TGTGCCATCAGTGCTGCAGGGGGTCCTTTTTCACCCCTCCACTTT,CAISAAGGPFSPLHF